These 10 T cell receptor beta chains were sequenced from one sample in a study of blood T cells in healthy people across ages. Through a sample-barcoded 5' primer and a J-beta primer mix, a second PCR was run for 7 to 11 cycles. MiXCR was run by TCRdb on the 5' RACE reads, yielding one entry per CDR3 protein. The table has fewer than 950,000 distinct CDR3 sequences, around half seen once. Sequences were obtained from blood. The receptors stem from a man older than 75 in good health.

This chain joins TRBV29-1 and TRBJ2-2; a possible D gene is TRBD1 (5 bases). The length of the CDR3 is 14 residues. Germline loops: CDR1 SQVTM, CDR2 ANQGSEA. The germline V and J ends were trimmed by 4 bases and 4 bases, with 13 bases remaining between them. Written as DNA, the CDR3 is TGCAGCGTTGGAGCAGGGATAAGCACCGGGGAGCTGTTTTTT. Encoded protein: CSVGAGISTGELFF.

This chain uses TRBV12-3 or TRBV12-4 with TRBJ2-5; the D is unclear. Trimming removed 2 bases at V and 5 bases at J, with 12 bases between. The CDR3 covers 14 residues. The CDR3 nucleotides are TGTGCCAGCAGTTTACGCAGAGGCGTGGAGACCCAGTACTTC. This gives the protein CASSLRRGVETQYF.

V and J are TRBV20-1 and TRBJ2-4, with 14 positions matching TRBD2. Gene TRBJ2-7 matches the end of the DNA better, so the J call may be wrong. The CDR3 sequence is 18 residues long. Looked up from germline, CDR1 is DFQATT and CDR2 is SNEGSKA (reference sequence). The CDR3 DNA reads TGCAGTGCTAGGGGACTAGCGGGAGAAGGGGCTAGGCGCGACGAGCAGTACTTC. Residues: CSARGLAGEGARRDEQYF.

The CDR3 DNA follows: TGCGCCAGCAGCGTTGCAGGGCTCTACGAGCAGTACTTC. Translated, it gives CASSVAGLYEQYF. The chain combines TRBV5-1 with TRBJ2-5; the D gene is possibly TRBD1 (5 bases). The J call may be mistaken, given a closer DNA end match to TRBJ2-7. The CDR3 length is 13 residues. Germline lookup yields CDR1 SGHRS and CDR2 YFSETQ.

This clonotype occurred a few times. This chain connects TRBV20-1 to TRBJ2-7; D call uncertain. Germline-derived CDR1 and CDR2 are DFQATT and SNEGSKA (reference sequence). The length of the CDR3 is 11 residues. V lost 1 base, J lost 5 bases, and 6 bases lay in between. Here the CDR3 DNA reads TGCAGTGCTAGAGGGCAAAACGAGCAGTACTTC. It yields the protein CSARGQNEQYF.

The chain has TRBV5-1 and TRBJ2-2; D perhaps matches TRBD2 (5 bases). V was pared by 0 bases and J by 8 bases, with 11 bases between. The germline gives CDR1 SGHRS, CDR2 YFSETQ. The CDR3 consists of 14 residues. CDR3 amino acids: CASSLGGGSGELFF. The DNA for the CDR3 is TGCGCCAGCAGCTTGGGAGGAGGATCAGGGGAGCTGTTTTTT.

CDR3 region: CSANNLRTSGSEQFF. The CDR3 DNA follows: TGCAGTGCTAACAACCTCCGGACTAGCGGCAGTGAGCAGTTCTTC. The rearrangement joins TRBV20-1 to TRBJ2-1, with 10 bases identical to TRBD2. Germline V gene sequence: CDR1 DFQATT, CDR2 SNEGSKA (reference sequence). The CDR3 consists of 15 residues. V shed 4 bases and J 9 bases; nucleotides not matched to a gene: 12.

This chain uses TRBV20-1 with TRBJ2-5; D possibly corresponds to TRBD1 (7 bases). This CDR3 is built from 13 residues. V was clipped by 6 bases and J by 2 bases, with 13 bases between them. CDR1 and CDR2 from the germline V gene are DFQATT and SNEGSKA (reference sequence). CDR3 nucleotides: TGCAGTGCCGCGGGACAGCAGCAAGAGACCCAGTACTTC. Amino acids: CSAAGQQQETQYF.

Only a few counts were recorded for this clonotype. V usage is TRBV4-1 and J usage is TRBJ2-1, with TRBD1 identical over 8 bases. There are 16 residues in the CDR3. V dropped 4 bases and J dropped 0; count of bases not matched to a gene: 5. Germline CDR1 and CDR2: MGHRA and YSYEKL. CDR3 in DNA: TGCGCCAGCAGCCCGCCAGGGACAGGCTCCTACAATGAGCAGTTCTTC. This gives the protein CASSPPGTGSYNEQFF.

The chain links TRBV12-3 or TRBV12-4 to TRBJ2-7; the D gene is possibly TRBD1 (7 bases). V was trimmed by 2 bases and J by 7 bases, leaving 15 bases between them. The CDR3 runs 14 residues. The CDR3 DNA is TGTGCCAGCAGTTTACGGAGGGGGCGGAATGAGCAGTACTTC. Protein sequence: CASSLRRGRNEQYF.